Below, 18 T cell receptor beta chains from the same sample are listed, as sequenced in a study of CD4 and CD8 cells across lung adenocarcinoma regions. TCRdb called the PCR reads again in MiXCR, with one record for every CDR3 protein. The table shows thousands of distinct CDR3 sequences, with just over 50% occurring only once. The specimen was CD4+ T cells from the margin of a lung tumor. These receptors all stem from a female donor with lung adenocarcinoma. The CD4 and CD8 labels of this study may be unreliable.

About this clonotype: One junction end does not reproduce the germline sequence, and a read error may be involved. CDR3 sequence: CARSCRSEETQYF. In DNA form, the CDR3 reads TGTGCGCGCAGTTGCCGTTCCGAGGAGACGCAGTACTTC. V usage is TRBV28 and J usage is TRBJ2-5; D remains ambiguous. Germline V lookup: CDR1 MDHEN, CDR2 SYDVKM. The CDR3 runs 13 residues. The entire variable domain, with the rest obtained from reference TRBV28 and TRBJ2-5, is as follows: DVKVTQSSRYLVKRTGEKVFLECVQDMDHENMFWYRQDPGLGLRLIYFSYDVKMKEKGDIPEGYSVSREKKERFSLILESASTNQTSMYLCARSCRSEETQYFGPGTRLLVL.

This chain joins TRBV25-1 and TRBJ2-3; TRBD1 or TRBD2 may be the D gene (5 bases each). CDR1 is MGHDK, CDR2 SYGVNS, per germline. The CDR3 spans 15 residues. Trimming pared 1 base from V and 2 bases from J, leaving 10 bases between. CDR3 coding DNA: TGTGCCAGCAGTGAATTACGGGACGACACAGATACGCAGTATTTT. Its protein product is CASSELRDDTDTQYF.

This clonotype is labeled as medium-sized. The chain joins TRBV6-1 to TRBJ2-1, with 8 bases lining up with TRBD2. CDR3 length equals 15 residues. V shed 6 bases and J 6 bases; nucleotides not matched to a gene: 10. Germline V gene lookup returns CDR1 MNHNS and CDR2 SASEGT. CDR3 nucleotides: TGTGCCAGCAGCTCGCTAGCGGGTAGAATCAATGAGCAGTTCTTC. Its translation is CASSSLAGRINEQFF.

The chain recombines TRBV6-5 with TRBJ2-3; TRBD2 might be the D (6 bases). Germline V gene data show CDR1 as MNHEY and CDR2 as SVGAGI. V was clipped by 0 bases and J by 8 bases, with 9 bases between them. The CDR3 spans 13 residues. CDR3 region: CASSYSRGSTQYF. The CDR3 DNA is TGTGCCAGCAGTTACTCGCGGGGCAGTACGCAGTATTTT.

This clonotype appeared a few times. The chain couples TRBV10-3 to TRBJ2-2; TRBD1 agrees at 11 bases. The germline gives CDR1 ENHRY, CDR2 SYGVKD. This CDR3 is 16 amino acids long. The V gene end was trimmed by 6 bases and the J gene end by 3 bases; junction bases not matched to a gene: 6. In DNA, the CDR3 is TGTGCCATCAGAAACCCGGGACAGGGGGACACCGGGGAGCTGTTTTTT. It is translated as CAIRNPGQGDTGELFF.

A single count supports this clonotype. The chain couples TRBV10-3 to TRBJ1-1; a possible D gene is TRBD1 (6 bases). The germline V gene encodes CDR1 ENHRY and CDR2 SYGVKD. The V end was cut by 6 bases, the J end by 6 bases, with 17 bases between. This CDR3 is 14 amino acids long. The CDR3 sequence: CAISPSTGLPEAFF. DNA for the CDR3: TGTGCCATCAGCCCTAGTACAGGGCTGCCTGAAGCTTTCTTT.

This chain uses TRBV6-4 with TRBJ2-3; D not certain. The CDR3 is made up of 13 amino acids. Germline V gene lookup returns CDR1 MRHNA and CDR2 SNTAGT. With 5 bases removed from V and 0 bases from J, the gap between germline ends came to 6 bases. The CDR3: CASSLSSTDTQYF. The CDR3 DNA reads as TGTGCCAGCAGTCTATCTAGCACAGATACGCAGTATTTT.

CDR3 in DNA: TGTGCCAGCAGCTTAGTTTATTCAGGTGCAGAGACCCAGTACTTC. Amino acid sequence: CASSLVYSGAETQYF. The V call is TRBV11-2, the J call TRBJ2-5; D call uncertain. The CDR3 totals 15 residues. In germline, CDR1 is SGHAT, CDR2 FQNNGV. V was trimmed by 1 base and J by 4 bases, leaving 13 bases between them.

The genes are TRBV10-1 and TRBJ2-1; 10 nucleotides line up with TRBD2. Germline lookup yields CDR1 WNHNN and CDR2 SYGVQD (reference sequence). The CDR3 has 16 residues. Trimming took 0 bases from V and 5 from J; bases not matched to a gene: 4. In DNA, the CDR3 is TGCGCCAGCAGTGAGTCTCTAGCGGGAGAGAACAATGAGCAGTTCTTC. As protein: CASSESLAGENNEQFF.

This chain links TRBV11-2 with TRBJ2-1, with TRBD2 matching 9 bases. Near its end, the DNA agrees better with TRBJ2-5, so the J call may be wrong. Per the germline V gene, CDR1 is SGHAT and CDR2 is FQNNGV. There are 16 residues in the CDR3. This chain's CDR3 is CASSLGVTSGQETQYF. In nucleotides, the CDR3 is TGTGCCAGCAGCTTAGGGGTGACTAGCGGACAAGAGACCCAGTACTTC.

This sequence joins TRBV10-3 and TRBJ2-5, with D possibly TRBD2 on 7 matching bases. The CDR3 contains 13 residues. CDR1 is ENHRY, CDR2 SYGVKD, per germline. V was trimmed by 10 bases and J by 5 bases, leaving 17 bases between them. CDR3 nucleotides: TGTGCCACTAGGACGGGGGGCCGGGAGACCCAGTACTTC. Translation: CATRTGGRETQYF.

The chain joins TRBV14 to TRBJ2-1; D possibly corresponds to TRBD1 (6 bases). TRBJ2-7 matches the DNA end more closely, so the J call is doubtful. This CDR3 spans 17 amino acids. Germline lookup yields CDR1 SGHDN and CDR2 FVKESK. The CDR3 loop reads CASSQEGWQGNSYEQYF. The CDR3 region has the DNA TGTGCCAGCAGCCAAGAAGGGTGGCAGGGGAACTCCTACGAGCAGTACTTC.

Relative to its sample, this clonotype is large (0.1 to 1%). This rearrangement joins TRBV25-1 to TRBJ2-3, with unresolved D. Germline assignment: CDR1 MGHDK and CDR2 SYGVNS. CDR3 length: 12 residues. Trimming stripped 3 bases from V and 1 base from J, with 2 bases between. The CDR3 nucleotides are TGTGCCAGCAGTGACCGCACAGATACGCAGTATTTT. It yields the protein CASSDRTDTQYF.

This clonotype was recorded a few times. The chain employs TRBV6-1 and TRBJ2-3; 10 nucleotides align to TRBD2. This CDR3 spans 15 amino acids. Trimming took 5 bases from V and 4 from J; bases not matched to a gene: 6. Germline V CDR1 and CDR2: MNHNS, SASEGT. CDR3 DNA: TGTGCCAGCAGTCCGAGCGGGGGGGGACCAGATACGCAGTATTTT. Its translation: CASSPSGGGPDTQYF.

The genes are TRBV6-1 and TRBJ2-3; D may be TRBD2 (6 bases). This CDR3 is built from 15 residues. CDR1 and CDR2 from the germline V gene are MNHNS and SASEGT. With 6 bases removed from V and 0 bases from J, the gap between germline ends came to 13 bases. CDR3 loop: CASSTSGTSTDTQYF. CDR3 nucleotide sequence: TGTGCCAGCAGCACATCCGGGACTAGCACAGATACGCAGTATTTT.

As regards this clonotype: At one end the junction does not follow the germline gene, possibly because of a read error. The V call is TRBV10-2, the J call TRBJ2-4; perhaps TRBD1 as D (6 bases). There are 14 residues in the CDR3. Germline lookup yields CDR1 WSHSY and CDR2 SAAADI. The CDR3 bases are TGTGCCGGGATTGGGGGCCCTGAGTTCGGCATTCAGTACTTC. The encoded protein is CAGIGGPEFGIQYF.

As to this clonotype: Since the CDR3 does not end with the conserved phenylalanine or tryptophan, this likely comes from a read error. The DNA is omitted, as the CDR3 cannot be located on it reliably, and the CDR3 follows TCRdb's listing. The chain uses TRBV15 and TRBJ2-3. From its first to its last residue, the CDR3 has 20 amino acids. The germline V gene encodes CDR1 LNHNV and CDR2 YYDKDF (reference sequence). CDR3: CATTPGQFLYFLVEMVFLCV.

This clonotype was counted once. The chain couples TRBV12-3 or TRBV12-4 to TRBJ2-1, with D unresolved. The germline V and J ends were trimmed by 8 bases and 4 bases, with 6 bases remaining between them. The CDR3 has 11 amino acids. This CDR3 is CASYSYNEQFF. The CDR3 bases are TGTGCCAGCTACAGTTACAATGAGCAGTTCTTC.